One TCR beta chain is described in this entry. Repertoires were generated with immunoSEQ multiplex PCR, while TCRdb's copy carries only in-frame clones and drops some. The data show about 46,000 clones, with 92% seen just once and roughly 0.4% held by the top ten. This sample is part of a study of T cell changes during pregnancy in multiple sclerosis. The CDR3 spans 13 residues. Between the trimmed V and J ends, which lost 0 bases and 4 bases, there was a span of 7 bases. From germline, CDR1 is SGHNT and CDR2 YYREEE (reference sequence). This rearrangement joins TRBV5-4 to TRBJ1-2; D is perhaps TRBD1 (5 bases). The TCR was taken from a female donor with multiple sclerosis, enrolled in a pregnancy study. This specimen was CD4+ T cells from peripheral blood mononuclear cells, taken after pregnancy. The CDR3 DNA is TGTGCCAGCAGCTTGGTGGGGGGCTATGGCTACACCTTC. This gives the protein CASSLVGGYGYTF. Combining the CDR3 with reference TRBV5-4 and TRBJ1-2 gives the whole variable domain ETGVTQSPTHLIKTRGQQVTLRCSSQSGHNTVSWYQQALGQGPQFIFQYYREEENGRGNFPPRFSGLQFPNYSSELNVNALELDDSALYLCASSLVGGYGYTFGSGTRLTVV.